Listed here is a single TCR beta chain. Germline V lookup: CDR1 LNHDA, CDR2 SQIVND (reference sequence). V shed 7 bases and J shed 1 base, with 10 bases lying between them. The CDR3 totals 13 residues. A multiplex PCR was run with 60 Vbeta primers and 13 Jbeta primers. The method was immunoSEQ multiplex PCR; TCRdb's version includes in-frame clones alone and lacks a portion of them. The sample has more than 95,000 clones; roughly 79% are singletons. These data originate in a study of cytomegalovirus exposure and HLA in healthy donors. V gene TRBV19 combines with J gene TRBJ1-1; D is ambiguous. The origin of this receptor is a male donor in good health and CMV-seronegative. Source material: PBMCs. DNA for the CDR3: TGTGCCAGTATTACCAGTGAGAACACTGAAGCTTTCTTT. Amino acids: CASITSENTEAFF.